This TCR beta chain was sequenced for a study of early stage breast cancer tumors. The overall study: Among around twelve ER+/PR+/HER2- tumors, eight were ductal, four lobular.

General study points: Enriched TCRB sequences shared across patients were mostly commonly generated sequences. Blood repertoires resembled normal breast more than tumor.

This CDR3 is 15 amino acids long. Germline V gene data show CDR1 as SGDLS and CDR2 as YYNGEE. The ends lost 2 bases at V and 0 bases at J; junction bases unmatched: 4. Assay: immunoSEQ multiplex PCR; the TCRdb copy retains only in-frame clones and omits some. Found here are around 53,000 clones, about 93% of them singletons; the top ten hold around 4.7%. Comment on this clone: Its specificity is not known.

The sample was blood. The chain carries TRBV9 and TRBJ1-2; 7 bases agree with TRBD1. The origin of this receptor is a person between 65 and 79 years old with breast cancer. The CDR3 sequence: CASSVKGTANYGYTF. In DNA form, the CDR3 reads TGTGCCAGCAGCGTGAAGGGGACAGCTAACTATGGCTACACCTTC.